Listed below are T cell receptor beta chains from one sample, sequenced in a study of blood T cell repertoires in COVID-19. Using immunoSEQ multiplex PCR, the repertoire was profiled, and TCRdb retains in-frame clones only, with some absent. The table lists some 96,000 clones, about 80% of them singletons, with around a third in the top ten. The sequenced sample was peripheral blood. The receptors stem from a man between 65 and 85 years old with active or convalescent COVID-19. Each CDR3 is given with its conserved first and last residue. Fields, in order: clone size, D gene, CDR3 length, V gene, J gene, CDR3 protein, CDR3 DNA. The D gene is left open where the match is weak. The listing skips clone size in some rows; elsewhere it reads once, few, many or a size class.

>-|-|15|TRBV19|TRBJ1-5
CASNPVGGGNQPQHF
TGTGCCAGTAACCCAGTGGGGGGGGGCAATCAGCCCCAGCATTTT
>-|-|18|TRBV5-6|TRBJ1-6
CASSFGGHLFSYNSPLHF
TGTGCCAGCAGCTTTGGTGGACACCTCTTCTCCTATAATTCACCCCTCCACTTT
>-|TRBD1|15|TRBV19|TRBJ2-2
CASSIGTGSTGELFF
TGTGCCAGTAGTATAGGGACAGGGTCCACCGGGGAGCTGTTTTTT
>-|TRBD1|16|TRBV5-4|TRBJ1-1
CASSLSGTGALRWAFF
TGTGCCAGCAGCTTGTCCGGGACAGGGGCCCTCCGGTGGGCTTTCTTT
>-|-|16|TRBV18|TRBJ1-5
CASSPDSSYSNQPQHF
TGTGCCAGCTCACCGGACAGCAGTTATAGCAATCAGCCCCAGCATTTT
>-|TRBD1|15|TRBV11-2|TRBJ2-2
CASTRRQGNTGELFF
TGTGCCAGCACCCGTCGACAGGGGAACACCGGGGAGCTGTTTTTT
>-|TRBD2|18|TRBV5-1|TRBJ2-3
CASSLARLAGGVVDTQYF
TGCGCCAGCAGCTTGGCGAGGCTAGCGGGAGGAGTGGTAGATACGCAGTATTTT
>-|TRBD2|15|TRBV6-5|TRBJ2-7
CASSTPGLTTYEQYF
TGTGCCAGCAGTACGCCGGGACTAACAACCTACGAGCAGTACTTC
>-|-|14|TRBV5-1|TRBJ2-7
CASSLGQRGYEQYF
TGCGCCAGCAGCTTGGGTCAGCGTGGCTACGAGCAGTACTTC
>-|-|15|TRBV4-2|TRBJ1-3
CASSQDKGLGNTIYF
TGTGCCAGCAGCCAAGATAAGGGGTTAGGAAACACCATATATTTT
>-|-|14|TRBV10-2|TRBJ1-5
CASSESGRNQPQHF
TGCGCCAGCAGTGAGTCGGGCCGCAATCAGCCCCAGCATTTT
>-|-|14|TRBV19|TRBJ1-1
CASSKDSANTEAFF
TGTGCCAGTAGTAAGGACAGCGCGAACACTGAAGCTTTCTTT
>-|TRBD1|13|TRBV9|TRBJ2-1
CASSTGQGYEQFF
TGTGCCAGCAGCACCGGACAGGGTTATGAGCAGTTCTTC
>-|-|14|TRBV10-1|TRBJ2-7
CASRRVRRGGEQYF
TGCGCCAGCCGCAGGGTTCGGCGGGGAGGCGAGCAGTACTTC
>-|-|15|TRBV4-1|TRBJ2-7
CASSQDARREDEQYF
TGCGCCAGCAGCCAAGATGCGAGAAGGGAGGACGAGCAGTACTTC
>few|-|12|TRBV30|TRBJ2-1
CAWSVARGEQFF
TGTGCCTGGAGTGTAGCCCGGGGTGAGCAGTTCTTC
>-|-|14|TRBV24-1|TRBJ1-2
CATSDLDLSYGYTF
TGTGCCACCAGTGATTTGGACTTATCCTATGGCTACACCTTC
>-|-|17|TRBV24-1|TRBJ1-5
CATLRTGHPTSNQPQHF
TGTGCCACCCTCCGAACGGGACACCCGACAAGCAATCAGCCCCAGCATTTT
>-|TRBD2|17|TRBV7-6|TRBJ2-1
CASSLEASGRAYNEQFF
TGTGCCAGCAGCTTAGAGGCTAGCGGGAGGGCTTACAATGAGCAGTTCTTC
>-|TRBD1|14|TRBV3-1/TRBV3-2|TRBJ2-1
CASSQWDRADEQFF
TGTGCCAGCAGCCAATGGGACAGGGCGGATGAGCAGTTCTTC
>-|TRBD1|14|TRBV6-5|TRBJ1-4
CASRHRGSNEKLFF
TGTGCCAGCAGGCACAGGGGGTCTAATGAAAAACTGTTTTTT
>-|-|17|TRBV19|TRBJ2-1
CASSISPGMSSYNEQFF
TGTGCCAGTAGTATATCCCCAGGCATGAGCTCCTACAATGAGCAGTTCTTC
>-|-|14|TRBV24-1|TRBJ2-7
CATSATGAPYEQYF
TGTGCCACCAGTGCTACGGGAGCCCCCTACGAGCAGTACTTC
>-|-|15|TRBV6-2/TRBV6-3|TRBJ1-1
CASSFWGRMNTEAFF
TGTGCCAGCAGTTTCTGGGGCAGAATGAACACTGAAGCTTTCTTT
>-|-|13|TRBV19|TRBJ1-5
CASRNGNEQPQHF
TGTGCCAGTAGAAACGGGAATGAGCAGCCCCAGCATTTT
>-|TRBD1|16|TRBV28|TRBJ2-1
CASSSTGQGAVNEQFF
TGTGCCAGCAGTTCCACCGGACAGGGGGCAGTGAATGAGCAGTTCTTC
>-|TRBD1|15|TRBV5-1|TRBJ1-5
CASSLDRGTNQPQHF
TGCGCCAGCAGCTTGGACAGGGGGACCAATCAGCCCCAGCATTTT
>-|-|12|TRBV30|TRBJ1-4
CAWSPGAGGLFF
TGTGCCTGGAGCCCCGGGGCGGGGGGACTGTTTTTT
>-|-|14|TRBV6-6|TRBJ1-2
CASSYGQALSGYTF
TGTGCCAGCAGTTACGGGCAAGCCCTCAGTGGCTACACCTTC
>-|-|11|TRBV6-5|TRBJ2-7
CASHGSYEQYF
TGTGCCAGCCACGGGTCCTACGAGCAGTACTTC
>-|TRBD1|15|TRBV27|TRBJ2-7
CASSPSGQGALEQYF
TGTGCCAGCAGTCCATCAGGACAGGGGGCTTTGGAGCAGTACTTC
>-|TRBD1|13|TRBV2|TRBJ2-5
CASSSQGEETQYF
TGTGCCAGCAGTAGCCAGGGGGAAGAGACCCAGTACTTC
>few|-|14|TRBV14|TRBJ2-7
CASSQGTANYEQYF
TGTGCCAGCAGCCAAGGAACAGCTAACTACGAGCAGTACTTC
>-|TRBD1|16|TRBV7-9|TRBJ2-5
CASSLAGGQGLETQYF
TGTGCCAGCAGCTTAGCTGGGGGACAGGGTTTGGAGACCCAGTACTTC
>-|-|16|TRBV21-1|TRBJ1-6
CASSKKGGKGNSPLHF
TGTGCCAGCAGCAAAAAAGGCGGGAAAGGTAATTCACCCCTCCACTTT
>-|TRBD2|15|TRBV30|TRBJ2-7
CAWSGGASGIYEQYF
TGTGCCTGGAGTGGTGGGGCTAGCGGGATCTACGAGCAGTACTTC
>-|-|16|TRBV6-6|TRBJ2-3
CASSYSPGSSTDTQYF
TGTGCCAGCAGTTACTCCCCAGGGTCTAGCACAGATACGCAGTATTTT
>many|TRBD1|13|TRBV5-4|TRBJ1-1
CASSGGTVTEAFF
TGTGCCAGCAGCGGTGGGACAGTTACTGAAGCTTTCTTT
>few|TRBD2|16|TRBV7-3|TRBJ2-1
CASSHRGTRTYNEQFF
TGTGCCAGCAGCCATAGGGGGACTAGGACCTACAATGAGCAGTTCTTC
>-|-|15|TRBV2|TRBJ2-1
CASSNIGLATDEQFF
TGTGCCAGCAGCAATATCGGGCTAGCGACGGATGAGCAGTTCTTC
>-|TRBD1|12|TRBV28|TRBJ2-1
CASSSGGSEQFF
TGTGCCAGCAGTTCAGGGGGCAGTGAGCAGTTCTTC
>-|-|12|TRBV24-1|TRBJ2-1
CATSEIRGTQFF
TGTGCCACCAGTGAAATAAGGGGGACCCAGTTCTTC
>-|TRBD2|16|TRBV5-6|TRBJ2-3
CASRLAGGLRTDTQYF
TGTGCCAGCCGTTTAGCGGGGGGGCTGCGCACAGATACGCAGTATTTT
>-|-|16|TRBV4-1|TRBJ1-1
CASSQGYQGGNTEAFF
TGCGCCAGCAGCCAAGGGTACCAGGGAGGGAACACTGAAGCTTTCTTT
>-|-|15|TRBV28|TRBJ1-4
CASSESGRANEKLFF
TGTGCCAGCAGTGAATCAGGGAGGGCTAATGAAAAACTGTTTTTT
>-|-|15|TRBV4-1|TRBJ2-3
CASSYAGARSGTQYF
TGCGCCAGCAGCTACGCGGGGGCCAGGTCGGGTACGCAGTATTTT
>-|TRBD2|17|TRBV4-2|TRBJ2-3
CASSQAVPSGGQDTQYF
TGTGCCAGCAGCCAAGCGGTACCTAGCGGGGGCCAAGATACGCAGTATTTT
>-|-|19|TRBV7-6|TRBJ2-3
CASSNPRILGGASTDTQYF
TGTGCCAGCAGCAATCCACGTATTCTGGGCGGGGCGAGCACAGATACGCAGTATTTT
>-|-|15|TRBV10-3|TRBJ2-7
CAISGRTGFSYEQYF
TGTGCCATCAGTGGTCGGACGGGATTTTCCTACGAGCAGTACTTC
>-|-|13|TRBV2|TRBJ1-5
CASSESGYQPQHF
TGTGCCAGCAGTGAATCAGGGTATCAGCCCCAGCATTTT
>-|-|16|TRBV15|TRBJ1-2
CATSREGSSPPYGYTF
TGTGCCACCAGCAGAGAGGGGAGTTCCCCCCCATATGGCTACACCTTC
>-|-|16|TRBV11-2|TRBJ1-5
CASSLVQGWSNQPQHF
TGTGCCAGCAGCTTAGTACAGGGTTGGAGCAATCAGCCCCAGCATTTT
>-|TRBD1|13|TRBV12-3/TRBV12-4|TRBJ1-5
CASSGTGNQPQHF
TGTGCCAGCAGTGGGACAGGGAATCAGCCCCAGCATTTT
>-|TRBD1|13|TRBV24-1|TRBJ1-1
CATSPGGNTEAFF
TGTGCCACCAGTCCAGGGGGGAACACTGAAGCTTTCTTT